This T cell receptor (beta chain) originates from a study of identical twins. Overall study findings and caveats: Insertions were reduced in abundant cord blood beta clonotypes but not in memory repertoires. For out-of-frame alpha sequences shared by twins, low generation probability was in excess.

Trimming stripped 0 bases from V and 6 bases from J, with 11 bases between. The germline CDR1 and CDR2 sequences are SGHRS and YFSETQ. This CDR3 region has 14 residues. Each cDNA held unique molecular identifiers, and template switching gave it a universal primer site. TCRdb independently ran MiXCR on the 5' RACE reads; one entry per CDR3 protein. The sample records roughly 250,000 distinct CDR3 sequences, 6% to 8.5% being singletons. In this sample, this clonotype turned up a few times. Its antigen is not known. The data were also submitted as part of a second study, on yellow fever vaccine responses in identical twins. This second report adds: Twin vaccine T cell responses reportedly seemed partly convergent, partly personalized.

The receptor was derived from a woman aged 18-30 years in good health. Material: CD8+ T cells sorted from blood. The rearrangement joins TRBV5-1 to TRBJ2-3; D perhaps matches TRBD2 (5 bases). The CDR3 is CASSLAPGGDTQYF. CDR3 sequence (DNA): TGCGCCAGCAGCTTGGCCCCGGGCGGGGATACGCAGTATTTT.